This note documents a single T cell receptor (beta chain) sequence. Its specificity is unknown. The junction departs from germline at one end; a sequencing error may be responsible. Using a J-beta primer mix together with a sample-barcoded 5' primer, a second PCR was run for about 6 to 11 cycles. From each sample, at least 2.5 million paired-end reads containing CDR3 were obtained. TCRdb reanalysed the 5' RACE reads using MiXCR and keeps one entry per CDR3 protein. Among approximately 800,000 distinct CDR3 sequences, roughly three fifths were seen once, and the ten largest hold around a quarter. This CDR3 comprises 12 residues. Germline loops: CDR1 SGHTA, CDR2 FQGNSA. These data come from a study of blood T cells in healthy people across ages. Findings of the study overall: In older individuals, TCR beta diversity per million T cells was lower, falling roughly linearly with age.

Sequencing was done on a sample of blood. This rearrangement joins TRBV7-2 to TRBJ1-5, with unresolved D. This receptor was taken from a man aged 35 to 55 in good health. CDR3 nucleotides: TGTGCGAGCACAGTATACAATCAGCCCCAGCATTTT. Protein: CASTVYNQPQHF.